This T cell receptor beta chain stems from a study of CD8 T cells in ankylosing spondylitis. Study-wide findings and caveats: Seemingly characteristic of ankylosing spondylitis blood was a TCR beta motif consisting of about 8 highly homologous variants.

About this clonotype: Its target is not known.

MiXCR, run by TCRdb on the 5' RACE reads, gives a single entry per CDR3 protein. The profile covers under 550,000 distinct CDR3 sequences, with roughly 27% appearing a single time and approximately 1% taken by the ten largest. Sequenced sample: blood, either unsorted or a sorted T cell fraction (not recorded which). The clonotype comes from a male donor with ankylosing spondylitis.

The CDR3 region is CASSRDRFYGYTF. The CDR3, as DNA: TGTGCCAGCAGCCGCGACAGGTTTTATGGCTACACCTTC. The chain links TRBV11-2 to TRBJ1-2; tentatively, D is TRBD1 (6 bases). CDR1 and CDR2 (germline): SGHAT, FQNNGV. V gave up 5 bases and J gave up 5 bases, with 12 bases separating them. The CDR3 extends over 13 amino acids.